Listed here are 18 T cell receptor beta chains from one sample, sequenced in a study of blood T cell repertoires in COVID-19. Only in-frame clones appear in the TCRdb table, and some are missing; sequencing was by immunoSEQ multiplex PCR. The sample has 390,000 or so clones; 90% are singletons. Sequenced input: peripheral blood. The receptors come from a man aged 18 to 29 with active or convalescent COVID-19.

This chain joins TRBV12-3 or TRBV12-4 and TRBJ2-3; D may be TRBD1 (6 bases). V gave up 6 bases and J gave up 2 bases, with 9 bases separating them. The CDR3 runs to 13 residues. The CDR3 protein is CASSRTDTDTQYF. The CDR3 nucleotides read TGTGCCAGCAGCCGGACAGACACAGATACGCAGTATTTT.

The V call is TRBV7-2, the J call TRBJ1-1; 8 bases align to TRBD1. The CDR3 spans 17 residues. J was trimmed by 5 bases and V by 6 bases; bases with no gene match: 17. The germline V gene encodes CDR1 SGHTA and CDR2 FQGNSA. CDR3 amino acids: CASSFGSTGGLRTEAFF. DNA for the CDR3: TGTGCCAGCAGTTTCGGTTCTACAGGGGGTTTACGGACTGAAGCTTTCTTT.

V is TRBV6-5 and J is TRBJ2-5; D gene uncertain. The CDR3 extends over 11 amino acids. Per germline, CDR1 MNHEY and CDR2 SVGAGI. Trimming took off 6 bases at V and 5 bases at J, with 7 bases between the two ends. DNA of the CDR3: TGTGCCAGCAGGTCCCTCGAGACCCAGTACTTC. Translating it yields CASRSLETQYF.

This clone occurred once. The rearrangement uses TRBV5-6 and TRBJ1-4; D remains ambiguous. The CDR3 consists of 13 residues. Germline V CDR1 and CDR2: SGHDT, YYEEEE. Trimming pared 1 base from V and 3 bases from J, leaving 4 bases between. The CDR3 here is CASSLSSNEKLFF. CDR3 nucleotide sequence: TGTGCCAGCAGCTTGAGCTCTAATGAAAAACTGTTTTTT.

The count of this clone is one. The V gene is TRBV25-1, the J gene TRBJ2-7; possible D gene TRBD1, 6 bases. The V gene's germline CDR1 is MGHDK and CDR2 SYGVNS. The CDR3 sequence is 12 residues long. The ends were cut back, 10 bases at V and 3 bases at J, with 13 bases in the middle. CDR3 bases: TGTGCCACCAGGGACACGTACTACGAGCAGTACTTC. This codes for CATRDTYYEQYF.

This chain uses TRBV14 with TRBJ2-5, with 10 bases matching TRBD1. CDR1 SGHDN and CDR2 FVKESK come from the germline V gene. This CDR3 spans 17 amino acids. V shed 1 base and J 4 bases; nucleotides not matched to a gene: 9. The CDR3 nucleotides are TGTGCCAGCAGCCAAGTTCGGACAGGGGGGTATCGAGAGACCCAGTACTTC. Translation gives CASSQVRTGGYRETQYF.

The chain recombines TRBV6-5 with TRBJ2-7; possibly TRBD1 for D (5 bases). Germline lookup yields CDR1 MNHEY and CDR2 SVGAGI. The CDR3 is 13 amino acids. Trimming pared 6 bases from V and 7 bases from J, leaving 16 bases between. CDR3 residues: CASSRRVGWEQYF. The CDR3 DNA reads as TGTGCCAGCAGCCGCAGGGTGGGGTGGGAGCAGTACTTC.

CDR3 sequence (DNA): TGTGCCAGCAGCCCATGGGGCCCATCAGACTACGAGCAGTACTTC. It is translated as CASSPWGPSDYEQYF. This chain joins TRBV7-2 and TRBJ2-7; tentative D call: TRBD1 (5 bases). This CDR3 comprises 15 residues. Per the germline V gene, CDR1 is SGHTA and CDR2 is FQGNSA. The V end lost 5 bases, the J end lost 3 bases, and 17 bases lay between the germline ends.

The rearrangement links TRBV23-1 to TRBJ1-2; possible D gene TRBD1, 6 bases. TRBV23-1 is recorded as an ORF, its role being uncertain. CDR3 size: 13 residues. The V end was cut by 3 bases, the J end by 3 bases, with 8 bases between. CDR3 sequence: CASSHAGDYGYTF. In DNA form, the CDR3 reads TGCGCCAGCAGTCACGCAGGGGACTATGGCTACACCTTC.

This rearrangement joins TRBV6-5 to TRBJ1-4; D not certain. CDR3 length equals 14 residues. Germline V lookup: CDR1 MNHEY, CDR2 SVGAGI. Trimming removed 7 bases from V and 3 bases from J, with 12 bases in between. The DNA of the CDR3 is TGTGCCAGCACCGGCCTGAGGGCTAATGAAAAACTGTTTTTT. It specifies CASTGLRANEKLFF.

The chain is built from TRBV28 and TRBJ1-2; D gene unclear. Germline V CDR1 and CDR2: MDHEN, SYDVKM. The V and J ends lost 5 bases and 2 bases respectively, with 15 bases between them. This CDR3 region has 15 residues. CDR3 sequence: CASSINSGANYGYTF. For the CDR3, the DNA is TGTGCCAGCAGTATCAACTCCGGAGCGAACTATGGCTACACCTTC.

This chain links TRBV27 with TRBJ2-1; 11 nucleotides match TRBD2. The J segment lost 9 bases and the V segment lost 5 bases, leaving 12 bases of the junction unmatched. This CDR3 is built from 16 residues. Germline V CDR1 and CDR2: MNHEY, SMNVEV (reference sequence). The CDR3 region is CASSPHTSGSSGEQFF. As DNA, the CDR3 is TGTGCCAGCAGTCCTCATACTAGCGGGAGTAGTGGTGAGCAGTTCTTC.

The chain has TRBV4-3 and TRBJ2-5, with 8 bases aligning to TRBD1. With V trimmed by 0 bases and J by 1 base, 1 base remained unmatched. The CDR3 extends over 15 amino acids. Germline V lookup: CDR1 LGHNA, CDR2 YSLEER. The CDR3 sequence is CASSQEGTGQETQYF. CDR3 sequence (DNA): TGCGCCAGCAGCCAAGAGGGGACAGGCCAAGAGACCCAGTACTTC.

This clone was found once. The CDR3 bases are TGTGCCAGTAGTACGACTAGCGCTGGCACAGATACGCAGTATTTT. Amino acid sequence: CASSTTSAGTDTQYF. The chain combines TRBV19 with TRBJ2-3, with TRBD2 identical over 8 bases. Germline V CDR1 and CDR2: LNHDA, SQIVND (reference sequence). With V trimmed by 4 bases and J by 1 base, 4 bases remained unmatched. The CDR3 extends over 15 amino acids.

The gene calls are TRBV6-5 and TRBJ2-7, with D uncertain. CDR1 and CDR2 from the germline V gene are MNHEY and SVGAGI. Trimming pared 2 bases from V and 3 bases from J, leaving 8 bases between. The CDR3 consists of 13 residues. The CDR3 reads CASSYGQLYEQYF. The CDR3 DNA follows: TGTGCCAGCAGTTACGGGCAGCTCTACGAGCAGTACTTC.

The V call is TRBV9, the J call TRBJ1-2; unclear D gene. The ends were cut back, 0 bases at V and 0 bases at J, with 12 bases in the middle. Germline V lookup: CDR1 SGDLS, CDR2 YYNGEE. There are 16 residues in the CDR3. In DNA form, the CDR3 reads TGTGCCAGCAGCGTAGGAATGAATGTAGCTAACTATGGCTACACCTTC. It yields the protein CASSVGMNVANYGYTF.

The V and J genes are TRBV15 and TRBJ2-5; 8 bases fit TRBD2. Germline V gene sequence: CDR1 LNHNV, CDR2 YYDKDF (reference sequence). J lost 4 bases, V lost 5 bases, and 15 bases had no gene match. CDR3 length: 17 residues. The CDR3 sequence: CATSAGGRGRPSETQYF. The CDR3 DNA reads TGTGCCACCAGCGCGGGGGGTCGCGGGCGTCCTTCAGAGACCCAGTACTTC.

CDR3 residues: CSVEGPFGTKFYNEQFF. DNA of the CDR3: TGCAGCGTTGAGGGGCCGTTCGGGACAAAATTCTACAATGAGCAGTTCTTC. The chain links TRBV29-1 to TRBJ2-1; tentatively, D is TRBD1 (6 bases). Trimming took 3 bases from V and 3 from J, leaving 21 bases between them. The CDR3 is 17 residues long. CDR1 is SQVTM and CDR2 is ANQGSEA in the germline V gene.